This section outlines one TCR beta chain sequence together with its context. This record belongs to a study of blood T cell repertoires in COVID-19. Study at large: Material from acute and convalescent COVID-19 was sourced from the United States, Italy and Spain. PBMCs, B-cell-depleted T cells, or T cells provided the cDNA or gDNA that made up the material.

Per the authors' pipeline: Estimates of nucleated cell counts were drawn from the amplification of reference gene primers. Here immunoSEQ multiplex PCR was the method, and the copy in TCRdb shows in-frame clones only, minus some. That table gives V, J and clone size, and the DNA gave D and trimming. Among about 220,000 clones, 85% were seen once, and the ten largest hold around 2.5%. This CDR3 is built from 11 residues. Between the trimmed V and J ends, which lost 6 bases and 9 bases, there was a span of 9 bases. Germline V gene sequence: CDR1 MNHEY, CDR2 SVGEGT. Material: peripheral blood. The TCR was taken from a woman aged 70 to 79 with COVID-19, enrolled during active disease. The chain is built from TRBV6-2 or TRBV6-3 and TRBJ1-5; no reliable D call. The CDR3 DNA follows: TGTGCCAGCAGCAGAGGAGGGCCCCAGCATTTT. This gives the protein CASSRGGPQHF.